Shown below are 26 T cell receptor beta chains from a single sample sequenced in a study of T cell responses to AZD1222 COVID-19 vaccine. Clones were sequenced by immunoSEQ multiplex PCR, and TCRdb holds only the in-frame ones, with some missing. The sample carries about 150,000 clones, about 88% recorded once. The material sequenced was peripheral blood, taken on day 0 of AZD1222 vaccination. The receptor source for this set is an adult in good health.

The chain links TRBV25-1 to TRBJ2-7; D unresolved. CDR3 length equals 11 residues. Trimming removed 5 bases from V and 1 base from J, with 3 bases in between. The V gene's germline CDR1 is MGHDK and CDR2 SYGVNS. The CDR3 reads CASSLSYEQYF. DNA for the CDR3: TGTGCCAGCAGTCTATCCTACGAGCAGTACTTC.

The J gene is TRBJ1-3, the V gene TRBV6-6, with TRBD1 as a possible D gene (6 bases). The CDR3 spans 15 residues. V shed 6 bases and J shed 0 bases, with 12 bases lying between them. CDR1 MNHNY and CDR2 SVGAGI come from the germline V gene (reference sequence). The CDR3 is CASRSDSPSGNTIYF. In DNA form, the CDR3 reads TGTGCCAGCAGATCGGACAGTCCCTCTGGAAACACCATATATTTT.

The chain is built from TRBV5-6 and TRBJ1-3; 7 positions agree with TRBD1. After removal of 2 bases from V and 10 bases from J, the junction contained 6 bases not matched to a gene. Germline V gene data show CDR1 as SGHDT and CDR2 as YYEEEE. The CDR3 extends over 13 amino acids. Written as DNA, the CDR3 is TGTGCCAGCAGCTTTCAGGGGGTCGGGACCATATATTTT. It specifies CASSFQGVGTIYF. Variable domain in full (rest from reference TRBV5-6 and TRBJ1-3): DAGVTQSPTHLIKTRGQQVTLRCSPKSGHDTVSWYQQALGQGPQFIFQYYEEEERQRGNFPDRFSGHQFPNYSSELNVNALLLGDSALYLCASSFQGVGTIYFGEGSWLTVV.

The chain is built from TRBV7-3 and TRBJ2-3; D is ambiguous. The CDR3 runs to 14 residues. Germline values: CDR1 SGHTA, CDR2 FQGTGA. V dropped 1 base and J dropped 2 bases, with 7 bases sitting between them. This CDR3 reads CASSLNSATDTQYF. CDR3 in DNA: TGTGCCAGCAGCTTAAATTCGGCCACAGATACGCAGTATTTT.

J is TRBJ1-1 and V is TRBV7-9; TRBD1 is a possible D gene (6 bases). There are 16 residues in the CDR3. The ends were cut back, 6 bases at V and 2 bases at J, with 19 bases in the middle. CDR1 SEHNR and CDR2 FQNEAQ come from the germline V gene (reference sequence). The CDR3 loop is CASRGRAGQINTEAFF. The CDR3 DNA follows: TGTGCCAGCAGGGGGCGGGCAGGACAGATTAACACTGAAGCTTTCTTT. Combining the CDR3 with reference TRBV7-9 and TRBJ1-1 gives the whole variable domain DTGVSQNPRHKITKRGQNVTFRCDPISEHNRLYWYRQTLGQGPEFLTYFQNEAQLEKSRLLSDRFSAERPKGSFSTLEIQRTEQGDSAMYLCASRGRAGQINTEAFFGQGTRLTVV.

This clone was recorded only once. The chain has TRBV18 and TRBJ1-1; no firm D call. Trimming pared 2 bases from V and 0 bases from J, leaving 7 bases between. The CDR3 consists of 14 residues. CDR1 and CDR2 from the germline V gene are KGHSH and LQKENI. This chain's CDR3 is CASSPRQMNTEAFF. The CDR3 nucleotides are TGTGCCAGCTCACCAAGGCAAATGAACACTGAAGCTTTCTTT.

The genes are TRBV5-4 and TRBJ2-7; perhaps TRBD2 as D (6 bases). Germline assignment: CDR1 SGHNT and CDR2 YYREEE (reference sequence). This CDR3 contains 15 residues. Trimming left V 3 bases short and J 0 bases short, with 13 bases between. CDR3 loop: CASSSGTLSSYEQYF. The CDR3 DNA reads TGTGCCAGCAGCTCCGGGACTCTCAGCTCCTACGAGCAGTACTTC.

This rearrangement joins TRBV27 to TRBJ1-2; no reliable D call. V lost 5 bases, J lost 3 bases, and 13 bases lay in between. Per the germline V gene, CDR1 is MNHEY and CDR2 is SMNVEV (reference sequence). The CDR3 runs to 14 residues. The CDR3: CASSPRQTYYGYTF. The CDR3 DNA sequence: TGTGCCAGCAGTCCAAGACAAACGTACTATGGCTACACCTTC.

The gene calls are TRBV18 and TRBJ2-7; D is unresolved. Trimming cost V 0 bases and J 1 base, with 10 bases left between them. Germline values: CDR1 KGHSH, CDR2 LQKENI. The length of the CDR3 is 15 residues. The CDR3 region has the DNA TGTGCCAGCTCACCACCGTCGACTGAATCCTACGAGCAGTACTTC. It specifies CASSPPSTESYEQYF.

The rearrangement uses TRBV2 and TRBJ1-4; D is possibly TRBD1 (5 bases). The CDR3 totals 14 residues. V shed 5 bases and J shed 13 bases, with 20 bases lying between them. Germline CDR1 is SNHLY and CDR2 is FYNNEI. CDR3 sequence: CASSRRTPGGGLFF. Here the CDR3 DNA reads TGTGCCAGCAGTCGAAGGACACCTGGCGGAGGACTGTTTTTT.

This chain links TRBV4-1 with TRBJ2-7; 7 bases are shared with TRBD2. CDR1 and CDR2 from the germline V gene are MGHRA and YSYEKL. V was clipped by 2 bases and J by 2 bases; unmatched bases: 6. CDR3 length: 15 amino acids. CDR3 DNA: TGCGCCAGCAGCCAAACCGGGACTACAACCTACGAGCAGTACTTC. The encoded protein is CASSQTGTTTYEQYF.

The chain joins TRBV3-1 (or the pseudogene TRBV3-2) to TRBJ2-5, with 10 bases identical to TRBD1. CDR3 size: 18 residues. The V gene end was trimmed by 4 bases and the J gene end by 2 bases; junction bases not matched to a gene: 13. CDR1 and CDR2 (germline): LGHDT, YNNKEL (reference sequence). CDR3 region: CASSPRGKDRGLQETQYF. DNA for the CDR3: TGTGCCAGCAGCCCCCGAGGGAAGGACAGGGGGTTGCAAGAGACCCAGTACTTC.

In nucleotides, the CDR3 is TGCAGCACCCCACTGCCCGATAACTATGGCTACACCTTC. Its translation: CSTPLPDNYGYTF. The rearrangement links TRBV29-1 to TRBJ1-2; D is unresolved. This CDR3 is 13 amino acids long. V was clipped by 8 bases and J by 1 base, with 14 bases between them. The V gene's germline CDR1 is SQVTM and CDR2 ANQGSEA.

The genes are TRBV5-1 and TRBJ1-1, with D possibly being TRBD1 (6 bases). V lost 4 bases, J lost 1 base, and 23 bases lay in between. CDR3 length equals 18 residues. The germline V gene encodes CDR1 SGHRS and CDR2 YFSETQ. The CDR3, as DNA: TGCGCCAGCAGCCCTAGCCTAGACAGGCGCCGGAGGAACACTGAAGCTTTCTTT. Its protein product is CASSPSLDRRRRNTEAFF.

The gene calls are TRBV10-2 and TRBJ1-4, with D possibly TRBD1 on 5 matching bases. V lost 3 bases and J 1 base, leaving 9 bases between the germline ends. Germline CDR1 and CDR2: WSHSY and SAAADI. This CDR3 is 15 amino acids long. CDR3 residues: CASSETGGTNEKLFF. DNA for the CDR3: TGCGCCAGCAGTGAAACGGGGGGAACTAATGAAAAACTGTTTTTT.

This rearrangement joins TRBV21-1 to TRBJ1-1; the table's D call, TRBD1, has no DNA check behind it. TRBV21-1 is tagged as a pseudogene. The CDR3 is 14 amino acids. The CDR3 sequence is CASSNGTGAPGAFF. The CDR3 DNA reads TGTGCCAGCAGCAACGGGACAGGGGCGCCGGGAGCTTTCTTT.

The V gene is TRBV29-1, the J gene TRBJ2-6, with D maybe TRBD1 (6 bases). The CDR3 contains 14 residues. Trimming removed 6 bases from V and 0 bases from J, with 9 bases in between. Per the germline V gene, CDR1 is SQVTM and CDR2 is ANQGSEA. CDR3 sequence: CSVPRGSGANVLTF. CDR3 in DNA: TGCAGCGTCCCCAGGGGCTCTGGGGCCAACGTCCTGACTTTC.

This chain joins TRBV5-1 and TRBJ2-7, with TRBD2 matching 14 bases. V lost 4 bases to trimming and J lost 2 bases; unmatched junction nucleotides: 5. This CDR3 region has 16 residues. Germline values: CDR1 SGHRS, CDR2 YFSETQ. CDR3 loop: CASSISTSGGAYEQYF. The CDR3 DNA reads as TGCGCCAGCAGCATATCGACTAGCGGGGGGGCCTACGAGCAGTACTTC.

V and J are TRBV4-2 and TRBJ2-3; TRBD2 aligns across 11 bases. The CDR3 runs to 17 residues. After removal of 0 bases from V and 5 bases from J, the junction contained 7 bases not matched to a gene. CDR1 is LGHNA and CDR2 is YNFKEQ in the germline V gene. CDR3 in DNA: TGTGCCAGCAGCCAAGATGACGTCCTAGCGGGAGGAGATACGCAGTATTTT. This sequence encodes CASSQDDVLAGGDTQYF.

V is TRBV29-1 and J is TRBJ1-5; TRBD1 aligns across 8 bases. The CDR3 runs to 13 residues. Germline V CDR1 and CDR2: SQVTM, ANQGSEA. The V and J ends lost 6 bases and 4 bases, in that order; junction bases with no gene match: 5. Here the CDR3 reads CSVWTGSNQPQHF. The CDR3 DNA reads as TGCAGCGTATGGACAGGGTCGAATCAGCCCCAGCATTTT.

The chain links TRBV5-1 to TRBJ1-2, with D unclear. Germline V gives CDR1 SGHRS, CDR2 YFSETQ. V was cut by 4 bases and J by 4 bases, with 14 bases left in between. The CDR3 has 14 amino acids. CDR3 sequence: CASSPGSPGYGYTF. The CDR3 region has the DNA TGCGCCAGCAGCCCGGGGAGTCCGGGCTATGGCTACACCTTC.

The genes are TRBV6-5 and TRBJ1-4; 9 bases map to TRBD1. The germline gives CDR1 MNHEY, CDR2 SVGAGI. The CDR3 is 14 amino acids. Losses at the gene ends were 6 bases for V and 8 bases for J; bases not matched to a gene: 7. CDR3 sequence: CASRNTGGAEKLFF. CDR3 DNA sequence: TGTGCCAGCAGAAACACAGGGGGCGCCGAAAAACTGTTTTTT.

Comment on this clone: This specimen includes other DNA sequences encoding the same CDR3. The CDR3 DNA sequence: TGTGCCAGCAGCCACTCGGGGGGGGACTATGGCTACACCTTC. Translation: CASSHSGGDYGYTF. The V call is TRBV9, the J call TRBJ1-2; maybe TRBD1 (5 bases). Trimming took 4 bases from V and 3 from J, leaving 13 bases between them. This CDR3 is built from 14 residues. CDR1 SGDLS and CDR2 YYNGEE come from the germline V gene.

The gene calls are TRBV12-3 or TRBV12-4 and TRBJ1-1; D is possibly TRBD1 (5 bases). The CDR3 extends over 13 amino acids. Trimming left V 6 bases short and J 1 base short, with 9 bases between. CDR3 coding DNA: TGTGCCAGCAGCTGGAGGGGGAACACTGAAGCTTTCTTT. Protein product: CASSWRGNTEAFF.

This CDR3 is CATEGQGGNTEAFF. DNA for the CDR3: TGTGCCACCGAAGGACAGGGCGGGAACACTGAAGCTTTCTTT. This rearrangement joins TRBV10-3 to TRBJ1-1, with 8 bases that match TRBD1. The J segment lost 1 base and the V segment lost 10 bases, leaving 8 bases of the junction unmatched. Germline CDR1 and CDR2: ENHRY and SYGVKD. The CDR3 is made up of 14 amino acids.

The rearrangement joins TRBV10-3 to TRBJ1-1; D uncertain. CDR1 ENHRY and CDR2 SYGVKD come from the germline V gene. V was clipped by 3 bases and J by 3 bases, with 11 bases between them. This CDR3 has 14 residues. The CDR3 loop reads CAISDTRSDTEAFF. CDR3 coding DNA: TGTGCCATCAGTGACACAAGGTCCGACACTGAAGCTTTCTTT.